These T cell receptor beta chains were read from a single sample in a study of blood T cells in healthy people across ages. TCRdb reprocessed the 5' RACE reads via MiXCR and lists one record per CDR3 protein. The table has some 1.6 million distinct CDR3 sequences, about 31% seen once. Sequencing was carried out using blood. These receptors all come from a woman younger than 45 in good health. The CDR3 runs from the conserved cysteine through the conserved F or W. A D gene is named only where the DNA matches it firmly. Rows give clone size only sometimes, using once, few, many, or a class for an expanded clone.

d_gene	v_gene	j_gene	abundance	CDR3aa	CDR3nt
-	TRBV29-1	TRBJ2-1	many	CSVASSRLNNEQFF	TGCAGCGTTGCCTCGAGCAGATTAAACAATGAGCAGTTCTTC
-	TRBV7-3	TRBJ1-5	-	CASSLRGLKGGCGQPQHF	TGTGCCAGCAGCTTAAGGGGTTTGAAGGGCGGTTGTGGACAGCCCCAGCATTTT
-	TRBV27	TRBJ1-4	once	CASSPLTNEKLFF	TGTGCCAGCAGTCCCCTTACTAATGAAAAACTGTTTTTT
-	TRBV11-2	TRBJ2-1	-	CASSPGLRSRGEQFF	TGTGCCAGCAGCCCGGGCCTCCGGTCCCGGGGTGAGCAGTTCTTC
-	TRBV6-1	TRBJ1-2	-	CASITSMGYTF	TGTGCCAGCATTACCTCAATGGGCTACACCTTC
-	TRBV20-1	TRBJ2-6	few	CSASDMAGANVLTF	TGCAGTGCGTCGGACATGGCTGGGGCCAACGTCCTGACTTTC
-	TRBV4-1	TRBJ2-7	many	CASSQESDGRGYEQYF	TGCGCCAGCAGCCAAGAATCCGATGGCCGAGGCTACGAGCAGTACTTC
TRBD1	TRBV20-1	TRBJ1-1	-	CSAPGTGEPGLMNTEAFF	TGCAGTGCCCCCGGGACAGGCGAGCCAGGGCTTATGAACACTGAAGCTTTCTTT
TRBD2	TRBV12-3/TRBV12-4	TRBJ2-5	few	CASSLVGTKRETQYF	TGTGCCAGCAGTTTGGTTGGGACTAAACGCGAGACCCAGTACTTC
-	TRBV5-1	TRBJ2-6	-	CASSPGQLSGANVLAF	TGCGCCAGCAGCCCAGGACAACTCTCTGGGGCCAACGTCCTGGCTTTC
-	TRBV12-3/TRBV12-4	TRBJ2-3	-	CASSQGDLTLGNTDTQYF	TGTGCCAGCAGCCAAGGGGACCTTACTTTGGGGAACACAGATACGCAGTATTTT
-	TRBV4-1	TRBJ2-1	many	CASSQDPLPSYNEQFF	TGCGCCAGCAGCCAAGATCCTCTCCCCTCCTACAATGAGCAGTTCTTC
-	TRBV30	TRBJ2-1	-	CAWSADRYNEQFF	TGTGCCTGGAGCGCCGACAGGTACAATGAGCAGTTCTTC
-	TRBV28	TRBJ1-5	once	CASTVGTPGGSQPQHF	TGTGCCAGCACCGTTGGGACTCCAGGAGGGAGTCAGCCCCAGCATTTT
-	TRBV10-3	TRBJ1-1	few	CAISEKVSEAFF	TGTGCCATCAGTGAGAAGGTTTCTGAAGCTTTCTTT
TRBD2	TRBV6-2/TRBV6-3	TRBJ2-3	few	CASSYLAGGHGTDTQYF	TGTGCCAGCAGTTACTTAGCGGGAGGGCACGGCACAGATACGCAGTATTTT
TRBD2	TRBV6-2/TRBV6-3	TRBJ2-5	-	CASSDPRNGLAGQETQYF	TGTGCCAGCAGTGACCCCAGAAATGGACTAGCGGGGCAAGAGACCCAGTACTTC
-	TRBV29-1	TRBJ2-3	few	CSVFEGGSIGLALNTDTQYF	TGCAGCGTTTTCGAAGGGGGATCGATTGGGCTAGCGCTAAACACAGATACGCAGTATTTT
-	TRBV10-3	TRBJ1-1	-	CAINTQRGTEAFF	TGTGCCATTAATACCCAGAGAGGCACTGAAGCTTTCTTT
-	TRBV7-9	TRBJ1-6	few	CASSSVNSPLHF	TGTGCCAGCAGTTCCGTGAATTCACCCCTCCACTTT
-	TRBV30	TRBJ1-5	-	CAWSVQGSRQPQHF	TGTGCCTGGAGTGTCCAGGGCAGCAGACAGCCCCAGCATTTT
-	TRBV20-1	TRBJ2-3	many	CSARRSTDTQYF	TGCAGTGCGAGGCGGAGCACAGATACGCAGTATTTT